This is a list of T cell receptor beta chains from one sample in a study of blood T cell repertoires in COVID-19. Clones were sequenced by immunoSEQ multiplex PCR, and TCRdb holds only the in-frame ones, with some missing. This repertoire shows 100,000 or so clones, 88% found once; its top ten account for roughly 4.7%. What was sequenced was peripheral blood. These TCRs come from a human donor in a cohort sampled during active COVID-19. Each CDR3 is given with its conserved first and last residue. A D gene is named only where the DNA matches it firmly. The size of a clone is reported for some rows only, either as once, few or many, or as a class for expanded clones.

J | D | length | V | size | CDR3 | DNA
TRBJ2-5 | TRBD2 | 15 | TRBV9 | NA | CASSVLTSGGETQYF | TGTGCCAGCAGCGTATTGACTAGCGGGGGAGAGACCCAGTACTTC
TRBJ1-6 | NA | 18 | TRBV5-4 | NA | CASSLGAGKFSNGSPLHF | TGTGCCAGCAGCTTGGGTGCAGGGAAATTTTCGAATGGTTCACCCCTCCACTTT
TRBJ2-1 | TRBD1 | 18 | TRBV2 | NA | CASRLGTGARPTYNEQFF | TGTGCCAGCAGGTTGGGGACAGGGGCCAGGCCCACCTACAATGAGCAGTTCTTC
TRBJ1-2 | TRBD1 | 15 | TRBV28 | NA | CASRGTGLGHYGYTF | TGTGCCAGCAGGGGGACAGGGTTAGGCCACTATGGCTACACCTTC
TRBJ2-7 | NA | 14 | TRBV20-1 | NA | CSASKPGGGYEQYF | TGCAGTGCTAGTAAGCCGGGTGGGGGGTACGAGCAGTACTTC
TRBJ2-2 | NA | 14 | TRBV6-5 | NA | CASSIQINTGELFF | TGTGCCAGCAGTATCCAGATTAACACCGGGGAGCTGTTTTTT
TRBJ1-1 | TRBD1 | 14 | TRBV19 | NA | CASSRTGGFPEAFF | TGTGCCAGTAGCCGGACAGGCGGTTTTCCTGAAGCTTTCTTT
TRBJ2-2 | TRBD1 | 17 | TRBV4-3 | once | CASSHPDRGLVAGELFF | TGCGCCAGCAGCCACCCTGACAGGGGGCTTGTCGCCGGGGAGCTGTTTTTT
TRBJ2-7 | TRBD1 | 16 | TRBV27 | NA | CASTPTGVGLSYEQYF | TGTGCCAGCACCCCCACAGGGGTAGGGCTGTCCTACGAGCAGTACTTC
TRBJ2-1 | TRBD2 | 15 | TRBV19 | NA | CASSRLAGVSNEQFF | TGTGCCAGTAGCAGACTAGCGGGAGTGTCCAATGAGCAGTTCTTC
TRBJ2-1 | TRBD2 | 14 | TRBV5-5 | NA | CASLSGRAANEQFF | TGTGCCAGCCTAAGCGGGAGGGCCGCCAATGAGCAGTTCTTC
TRBJ2-6 | NA | 16 | TRBV4-1 | NA | CASSQEKSSGANVLTF | TGCGCCAGCAGCCAAGAAAAGAGCTCTGGGGCCAACGTCCTGACTTTC
TRBJ2-5 | TRBD1 | 15 | TRBV7-2 | NA | CASSLGRGQGRTQYF | TGTGCCAGCAGCTTAGGGCGGGGACAGGGGAGGACCCAGTACTTC
TRBJ1-6 | NA | 14 | TRBV5-1 | once | CASSLVGTDSPLHF | TGCGCCAGCAGCTTGGTGGGGACTGATTCACCCCTCCACTTT
TRBJ2-5 | TRBD2 | 14 | TRBV6-5 | NA | CASIPPGGGQTQYF | TGTGCCAGCATCCCCCCCGGGGGAGGGCAGACCCAGTACTTC
TRBJ2-3 | NA | 14 | TRBV6-5 | NA | CASRQAPGTDTQYF | TGTGCCAGCAGGCAGGCCCCAGGAACAGATACGCAGTATTTT
TRBJ2-3 | TRBD2 | 14 | TRBV27 | NA | CASSETSRADTQYF | TGTGCCAGCAGTGAGACTAGCCGCGCAGATACGCAGTATTTT
TRBJ2-1 | NA | 15 | TRBV5-1 | once | CASSLERSNYNEQFF | TGCGCCAGCAGCTTGGAGCGTTCGAATTACAATGAGCAGTTCTTC
TRBJ2-1 | NA | 10 | TRBV19 | NA | CASSANEQFF | TGTGCCAGTAGTGCGAATGAGCAGTTCTTC
TRBJ1-2 | NA | 14 | TRBV28 | once | CASSFYGGGYGYTF | TGTGCCAGCAGTTTCTACGGGGGAGGCTATGGCTACACCTTC
TRBJ2-7 | TRBD1 | 13 | TRBV10-2 | once | CASSKGQGLEQYF | TGCGCCAGCAGTAAGGGACAGGGGTTAGAGCAGTACTTC
TRBJ2-1 | TRBD2 | 16 | TRBV7-2 | NA | CASSRVALADYNEQFF | TGTGCCAGCAGTCGGGTGGCACTAGCGGATTACAATGAGCAGTTCTTC
TRBJ2-2 | TRBD2 | 17 | TRBV4-3 | NA | CASSQAGTSGFTGELFF | TGCGCCAGCAGCCAAGCGGGGACTAGCGGTTTTACCGGGGAGCTGTTTTTT
TRBJ1-5 | NA | 16 | TRBV28 | NA | CASSPLPLGGNQPQHF | TGTGCCAGCAGTCCGCTCCCTCTGGGAGGGAATCAGCCCCAGCATTTT
TRBJ2-5 | TRBD1 | 14 | TRBV29-1 | NA | CSAGTGGFQETQYF | TGCAGCGCCGGGACAGGGGGGTTTCAAGAGACCCAGTACTTC
TRBJ1-4 | NA | 14 | TRBV19 | NA | CASSFGSPGEKLFF | TGTGCCAGTAGTTTTGGTTCCCCAGGAGAAAAACTGTTTTTT
TRBJ1-1 | NA | 13 | TRBV19 | NA | CASTLNWNTEAFF | TGTGCCAGTACTCTAAATTGGAACACTGAAGCTTTCTTT
TRBJ2-5 | NA | 15 | TRBV28 | NA | CASSTGAVSGEAQYF | TGTGCCAGCAGTACCGGGGCCGTCTCCGGGGAGGCCCAGTACTTC
TRBJ2-3 | TRBD1 | 14 | TRBV29-1 | once | CSGSPGGSTDTQYF | TGCAGCGGCTCGCCAGGGGGAAGCACAGATACGCAGTATTTT
TRBJ1-2 | TRBD1 | 15 | TRBV11-2 | NA | CASSSRDSSNYGYTF | TGTGCCAGCAGCTCTCGGGACAGTTCTAACTATGGCTACACCTTC
TRBJ1-1 | NA | 14 | TRBV6-5 | NA | CASPRSLRDTEAFF | TGTGCCAGCCCAAGAAGCCTCCGGGACACTGAAGCTTTCTTT
TRBJ2-7 | TRBD2 | 16 | TRBV6-2/TRBV6-3 | NA | CASSYRRLAGPYEQYF | TGTGCCAGCAGTTACCGAAGGCTAGCGGGACCCTACGAGCAGTACTTC
TRBJ2-3 | NA | 12 | TRBV6-6 | NA | CAGGSSTDTQYF | TGTGCCGGAGGGTCTAGCACAGATACGCAGTATTTT
TRBJ2-2 | TRBD2 | 16 | TRBV18 | NA | CASSFRGGRPDGELFF | TGTGCCAGCTCATTTCGCGGCGGGAGGCCAGACGGGGAGCTGTTTTTT
TRBJ2-7 | NA | 15 | TRBV5-1 | NA | CASSLVGAGLYEQYF | TGCGCCAGCAGCTTGGTGGGGGCCGGACTCTACGAGCAGTACTTC
TRBJ1-6 | NA | 14 | TRBV7-2 | NA | CASSHGQLNSPLHF | TGTGCCAGCAGCCATGGACAGCTTAATTCACCCCTCCACTTT
TRBJ1-5 | NA | 15 | TRBV28 | once | CASSFPGAGNQPQHF | TGTGCCAGCAGTTTTCCAGGGGCGGGCAATCAGCCCCAGCATTTT
TRBJ1-1 | NA | 15 | TRBV5-1 | NA | CASSREGLRNTEAFF | TGCGCCAGCAGTCGTGAGGGTCTACGTAACACTGAAGCTTTCTTT
TRBJ1-1 | NA | 12 | TRBV12-3/TRBV12-4 | NA | CASSPGGTEAFF | TGTGCCAGCAGCCCGGGGGGGACTGAAGCTTTCTTT
TRBJ2-5 | NA | 14 | TRBV6-6 | NA | CAARPGALGETQYF | TGTGCCGCCCGTCCAGGGGCGTTGGGGGAGACCCAGTACTTC
TRBJ2-1 | TRBD2 | 12 | TRBV29-1 | NA | CSVTSGLHEQFF | TGCAGCGTGACTAGCGGGCTCCATGAGCAGTTCTTC
TRBJ1-5 | NA | 16 | TRBV3-1/TRBV3-2 | NA | CASSQALGDSNQPQHF | TGTGCCAGCAGCCAAGCCCTCGGGGATAGCAATCAGCCCCAGCATTTT
TRBJ1-2 | NA | 14 | TRBV11-1 | NA | CASSAGPTNYGYTF | TGTGCCAGCAGCGCGGGACCGACTAACTATGGCTACACCTTC
TRBJ2-3 | TRBD2 | 23 | TRBV28 | NA | CASSPPRGSRTSGRDASTDTQYF | TGTGCCAGCAGTCCCCCCAGGGGTAGCAGGACTAGCGGGAGGGATGCTAGCACAGATACGCAGTATTTT
TRBJ2-3 | TRBD1 | 17 | TRBV11-2 | NA | CASSLDLRGRRTDTQYF | TGTGCCAGCAGCTTAGACCTCAGGGGGCGGCGAACAGATACGCAGTATTTT
TRBJ1-1 | TRBD1 | 14 | TRBV6-5 | NA | CASSLQGAATEAFF | TGTGCCAGCAGTTTACAGGGGGCTGCCACTGAAGCTTTCTTT
TRBJ2-5 | NA | 11 | TRBV30 | NA | CAWSVSETQYF | TGTGCCTGGAGTGTCTCGGAGACCCAGTACTTC
TRBJ2-7 | NA | 16 | TRBV11-3 | NA | CASSLAPGIISYEQYF | TGTGCCAGCAGCTTAGCCCCAGGGATCATCTCCTACGAGCAGTACTTC
TRBJ2-7 | NA | 13 | TRBV6-5 | NA | CASKGVGFYEQYF | TGTGCCAGCAAGGGGGTGGGATTCTACGAGCAGTACTTC
TRBJ2-1 | TRBD1 | 16 | TRBV18 | NA | CASSPPPGGLYNEQFF | TGTGCCAGCTCACCACCGCCAGGGGGCTTGTACAATGAGCAGTTCTTC
TRBJ1-2 | NA | 14 | TRBV2 | NA | CASSATGIEEGYTF | TGTGCCAGCAGTGCGACAGGAATAGAGGAAGGCTACACCTTC
TRBJ1-4 | NA | 14 | TRBV9 | NA | CASSVGGLDEKLFF | TGTGCCAGCAGCGTAGGAGGGCTAGATGAAAAACTGTTTTTT
TRBJ2-1 | TRBD2 | 14 | TRBV4-1 | NA | CASSPGTNDNEQFF | TGCGCCAGCAGCCCCGGGACTAATGACAATGAGCAGTTCTTC